A selection of T cell receptor beta chains follows, all from one sample in a study of blood T cells in healthy people across ages. TCRdb used MiXCR to reprocess the 5' RACE reads, holding one entry per CDR3 protein. Of more than 800,000 distinct CDR3 sequences detected, 40% to 50% appear once; the ten largest clones hold 15% to 20%. The sequenced material came from blood. The origin of the receptors is a woman aged 55-70 years in good health. Both conserved end residues are part of each CDR3. D genes are given only for firm matches. Clone size is given for some rows only: seen once, a few or many times, or a class if the clone is expanded.

v_gene: TRBV29-1
d_gene: TRBD1
j_gene: TRBJ2-7
abundance: few
CDR3aa: CSVSTGVYEQYF
CDR3nt: TGCAGCGTATCGACAGGGGTATACGAGCAGTACTTC

v_gene: TRBV6-2/TRBV6-3
d_gene: .
j_gene: TRBJ2-1
abundance: .
CDR3aa: CASSYPSPSESYNEQFF
CDR3nt: TGTGCCAGCAGTTACCCCTCCCCTAGCGAGTCCTACAATGAGCAGTTCTTC

v_gene: TRBV4-2
d_gene: TRBD1
j_gene: TRBJ2-7
abundance: many
CDR3aa: CASSQEGQGADEQYF
CDR3nt: TGTGCCAGCAGCCAAGAGGGACAGGGGGCCGACGAGCAGTACTTC

v_gene: TRBV20-1
d_gene: TRBD1
j_gene: TRBJ1-4
abundance: .
CDR3aa: CSARGQGARIREKLFF
CDR3nt: TGCAGTGCTAGGGGACAGGGGGCGAGGATCCGAGAAAAACTGTTTTTT

v_gene: TRBV28
d_gene: TRBD1
j_gene: TRBJ2-4
abundance: once
CDR3aa: CASSLEQGQGRTKNIQYF
CDR3nt: TGTGCCAGCAGTCTCGAACAAGGACAGGGACGGACCAAAAACATTCAGTACTTC

v_gene: TRBV27
d_gene: .
j_gene: TRBJ1-6
abundance: few
CDR3aa: CASTQEAPYNSPLHF
CDR3nt: TGTGCCAGCACCCAAGAAGCACCGTATAATTCACCCCTCCACTTT

v_gene: TRBV20-1
d_gene: .
j_gene: TRBJ2-6
abundance: many
CDR3aa: CSARDDRRTSGANVLTF
CDR3nt: TGCAGTGCTAGAGATGACAGACGAACCTCTGGGGCCAACGTCCTGACTTTC

v_gene: TRBV2
d_gene: .
j_gene: TRBJ2-7
abundance: .
CDR3aa: CASEQDYEQYF
CDR3nt: TGTGCCAGCGAACAGGACTACGAGCAGTACTTC

v_gene: TRBV12-3/TRBV12-4
d_gene: TRBD2
j_gene: TRBJ2-5
abundance: .
CDR3aa: CASSLFSGSGETQYF
CDR3nt: TGTGCCAGCAGTTTGTTTAGCGGGAGCGGAGAGACCCAGTACTTC

v_gene: TRBV6-5
d_gene: .
j_gene: TRBJ2-7
abundance: once
CDR3aa: CAIRAGASYEQYF
CDR3nt: TGTGCCATAAGGGCAGGGGCCTCCTACGAGCAGTACTTC

v_gene: TRBV20-1
d_gene: TRBD1
j_gene: TRBJ2-7
abundance: .
CDR3aa: CSAGVRTGDEQYF
CDR3nt: TGCAGTGCTGGAGTACGGACAGGGGACGAGCAGTACTTC

v_gene: TRBV20-1
d_gene: TRBD1
j_gene: TRBJ2-5
abundance: many
CDR3aa: CSALGQGETQYF
CDR3nt: TGCAGTGCTCTGGGACAGGGAGAGACCCAGTACTTC

v_gene: TRBV9
d_gene: .
j_gene: TRBJ2-1
abundance: .
CDR3aa: CASSVLDSVSSYNEQFF
CDR3nt: TGTGCCAGCAGCGTACTGGACTCAGTGTCCTCCTACAATGAGCAGTTCTTC

v_gene: TRBV27
d_gene: .
j_gene: TRBJ1-5
abundance: few
CDR3aa: CASSRWVDQPQHF
CDR3nt: TGTGCCAGCAGTCGGTGGGTCGATCAGCCCCAGCATTTT

v_gene: TRBV29-1
d_gene: .
j_gene: TRBJ1-5
abundance: .
CDR3aa: CSVARDGNQPQHF
CDR3nt: TGCAGCGTTGCCAGGGACGGCAATCAGCCCCAGCATTTT

v_gene: TRBV5-6
d_gene: .
j_gene: TRBJ2-4
abundance: few
CDR3aa: CASTPTGFTSEQYF
CDR3nt: TGTGCCAGCACCCCCACAGGGTTTACAAGTGAGCAGTACTTC

v_gene: TRBV28
d_gene: TRBD2
j_gene: TRBJ2-7
abundance: few
CDR3aa: CASSLAVAGDEQYF
CDR3nt: TGTGCCAGCAGTTTGGCGGTAGCGGGAGACGAGCAGTACTTC

v_gene: TRBV20-1
d_gene: TRBD2
j_gene: TRBJ2-1
abundance: many
CDR3aa: CSAMGLAESYNEQFF
CDR3nt: TGCAGTGCAATGGGACTAGCGGAATCCTACAATGAGCAGTTCTTC

v_gene: TRBV20-1
d_gene: .
j_gene: TRBJ2-3
abundance: many
CDR3aa: CSAILRQGRTDTQYF
CDR3nt: TGCAGTGCTATCCTCCGGCAGGGTCGCACAGATACGCAGTATTTT

v_gene: TRBV27
d_gene: TRBD1
j_gene: TRBJ1-2
abundance: .
CDR3aa: CASSSLGQGEGGGYTF
CDR3nt: TGTGCCAGCAGTTCCCTAGGACAGGGTGAGGGAGGTGGCTACACCTTC

v_gene: TRBV25-1
d_gene: .
j_gene: TRBJ1-5
abundance: few
CDR3aa: CASSVGSQPQHF
CDR3nt: TGTGCCAGCAGTGTCGGTTCTCAGCCCCAGCATTTT

v_gene: TRBV3-1
d_gene: TRBD2
j_gene: TRBJ2-1
abundance: .
CDR3aa: CASSHPSGRASYNEQFF
CDR3nt: TGTGCCAGCAGTCATCCTAGCGGGAGGGCCTCCTACAATGAGCAGTTCTTC

v_gene: TRBV25-1
d_gene: TRBD1
j_gene: TRBJ1-2
abundance: .
CDR3aa: CASSEWTGGSYGYTF
CDR3nt: TGTGCCAGCAGTGAATGGACAGGGGGCAGCTATGGCTACACCTTC

v_gene: TRBV4-2
d_gene: TRBD1
j_gene: TRBJ1-2
abundance: .
CDR3aa: CASSQDNSGGGNYGYTF
CDR3nt: TGTGCCAGCAGCCAAGATAACTCAGGGGGCGGGAACTATGGCTACACCTTC

v_gene: TRBV20-1
d_gene: TRBD2
j_gene: TRBJ2-7
abundance: .
CDR3aa: CSARAWLAGGHEQYF
CDR3nt: TGCAGTGCTAGAGCTTGGCTAGCGGGAGGACACGAGCAGTACTTC

v_gene: TRBV7-9
d_gene: .
j_gene: TRBJ2-7
abundance: .
CDR3aa: CASSHIDDSYEQYF
CDR3nt: TGTGCCAGCAGTCATATAGATGACTCCTACGAGCAGTACTTC

v_gene: TRBV29-1
d_gene: .
j_gene: TRBJ2-7
abundance: .
CDR3aa: CSVERSEGTSYEQYF
CDR3nt: TGCAGCGTTGAACGTTCGGAGGGAACCTCCTACGAGCAGTACTTC

v_gene: TRBV6-6
d_gene: .
j_gene: TRBJ1-2
abundance: .
CDR3aa: CASRMTANYGYTF
CDR3nt: TGTGCCAGCAGAATGACAGCAAACTATGGCTACACCTTC

v_gene: TRBV27
d_gene: .
j_gene: TRBJ2-3
abundance: .
CDR3aa: CASNGGTDTQYF
CDR3nt: TGTGCCAGCAACGGGGGCACAGATACGCAGTATTTT

v_gene: TRBV28
d_gene: TRBD2
j_gene: TRBJ2-1
abundance: once
CDR3aa: CASTSPGLAGKQFF
CDR3nt: TGTGCCAGCACTTCCCCAGGACTAGCGGGAAAGCAGTTCTTC

v_gene: TRBV12-3/TRBV12-4
d_gene: TRBD2
j_gene: TRBJ2-1
abundance: .
CDR3aa: CASSALAGLPYNEQFF
CDR3nt: TGTGCCAGCAGTGCTCTAGCGGGACTCCCCTACAATGAGCAGTTCTTC

v_gene: TRBV4-1
d_gene: .
j_gene: TRBJ2-5
abundance: .
CDR3aa: CASEQRYSGLQETQYF
CDR3nt: TGCGCCAGCGAACAGAGGTATAGCGGACTACAAGAGACCCAGTACTTC